This is a list of T cell receptor beta chains from one sample in a study of T cell responses to AZD1222 COVID-19 vaccine. Sequencing used immunoSEQ multiplex PCR; TCRdb keeps in-frame clones, though not all of them. The sample records 150,000 to 200,000 clones, 80% to 95% being singletons. The specimen was peripheral blood, collected on day 0 of AZD1222 vaccination. The source is an adult in good health. Both conserved end residues are part of each CDR3. D genes are given only for firm matches. For some rows the clone size is stated as once, few or many, or as a class when expanded; others skip it.

clone size	V gene	J gene	D gene	CDR3 length	CDR3 DNA	CDR3 protein
-	TRBV19	TRBJ2-1	TRBD2	15	TGTGCCAGTAGTATGACTAGCGGGAGAAGGAATGAGCAGTTCTTC	CASSMTSGRRNEQFF
-	TRBV19	TRBJ1-2	-	13	TGTGCCAGTAACAGGAGGGGGGGCTATGGCTACACCTTC	CASNRRGGYGYTF
once	TRBV4-2	TRBJ1-3	TRBD1	19	TGTGCCAGCAGCCAAGAGGTTGTCCGGGACAGGGGGTTTGGAAACACCATATATTTT	CASSQEVVRDRGFGNTIYF
-	TRBV5-6	TRBJ2-1	TRBD2	16	TGTGCCAGCAGCTTGGGTAGTTTGCGGGAGTCCGGTGAGCAGTTCTTC	CASSLGSLRESGEQFF
-	TRBV12-5	TRBJ1-5	-	13	TGTGCTAGTGGTTTGACAGGGAATCAGCCCCAGCATTTT	CASGLTGNQPQHF
few	TRBV7-2	TRBJ2-2	TRBD1	16	TGTGCCAGCAGCGCCGGACAGGTTTGGTTCACCGGGGAGCTGTTTTTT	CASSAGQVWFTGELFF
-	TRBV9	TRBJ2-3	-	13	TGTGCCAGCAGCGTAGAGAGCACAGATACGCAGTATTTT	CASSVESTDTQYF
-	TRBV7-3	TRBJ1-1	-	14	TGTGCCAGCAGCTTAGGGACGGCGAACACTGAAGCTTTCTTT	CASSLGTANTEAFF
-	TRBV12-3/TRBV12-4	TRBJ1-6	-	13	TGTGCCAGCAGTCATGGGGTGGATTCACCCCTCCACTTT	CASSHGVDSPLHF
-	TRBV6-5	TRBJ1-5	-	14	TGTGCCAGCAGTTACTCGTCAGGGCACCAGCCCCAGCATTTT	CASSYSSGHQPQHF
-	TRBV3-1/TRBV3-2	TRBJ1-1	-	14	TGTGCCAGCAGCCAACGAGTGTCGGACGCTGAAGCTTTCTTT	CASSQRVSDAEAFF
-	TRBV29-1	TRBJ2-1	-	14	TGCAGCGTTGACGGGACGTCGGCCTACAATGAGCAGTTCTTC	CSVDGTSAYNEQFF
-	TRBV12-5	TRBJ1-1	-	13	TGTGCTAGTGGTTTGGGGACGAACACTGAAGCTTTCTTT	CASGLGTNTEAFF
-	TRBV10-3	TRBJ1-5	-	14	TGTGCCATCAGTGACGGGGTCGGGAATCAGCCCCAGCATTTT	CAISDGVGNQPQHF
-	TRBV19	TRBJ1-5	-	15	TGTGCCAGTAGTCGGTGGACAGCCGCGGGGGAGCCCCAGCATTTT	CASSRWTAAGEPQHF
-	TRBV4-1	TRBJ1-1	-	14	TGCGCCAGCAGCCAACTAGGACTTGGGACTGAAGCTTTCTTT	CASSQLGLGTEAFF
-	TRBV6-5	TRBJ1-1	-	15	TGTGCCAGCAGTACGACCGGGGCGGCACCTCATGAAGCTTTCTTT	CASSTTGAAPHEAFF
-	TRBV19	TRBJ1-5	TRBD1	19	TGTGCCAGTAGTATTTTCCCCCTTTTACAGGGGGTTGAGGATCAGCCCCAGCATTTT	CASSIFPLLQGVEDQPQHF
-	TRBV11-2	TRBJ2-7	-	14	TGTGCCAGCAGCTTAGCGACAGTTACCTACGAGCAGTACTTC	CASSLATVTYEQYF
-	TRBV6-5	TRBJ2-1	-	12	TGTGCCAGCAGCTCCTGGTCAGATGAGCAGTTCTTC	CASSSWSDEQFF